This record concerns one TCR beta chain sequence. Its antigen remains undetermined. Per-base quality was not reported, and no clone a single base away is much larger than it. The sample comes from a study of cytomegalovirus exposure and HLA in healthy donors (dated by TCRdb to 2017 to 2019). A note on the overall study: An earlier analysis of fewer than 750 of the donors reported 276 Gb of sequence data and 117 million unique TCR beta sequences obtained from roughly 170 million T cells. An early release covering around 630 HLA-typed donors comprised approximately 300 gigabases of sequencing data and some 79 million unique TCR sequences. Among the 398 genotyped donors, approximately 76% belonged to the genetic ancestry cluster associated with self-reported Caucasian donors. The study was designed to test whether signatures of past pathogen exposure could be identified by cataloging public T cell receptors. The T cell repertoires of under 750 subjects were profiled by immunosequencing and related to cytomegalovirus serostatus. Along with the roughly 670-subject first cohort, a separate validation cohort of 120 different subjects was used. To predict cytomegalovirus infection status, the study combined high-throughput TCR immunosequencing, statistical association of individual TCRs with disease status, and machine learning. A later analysis re-examined previously published TCR beta repertoires from more than 650 donors and added high-resolution HLA genotyping to investigate patterns of TCR occurrence. Rather than using new phenotypic data, the later analysis identified candidate immune exposures from TCR beta sequences and from how often those sequences occurred across donors. In an earlier analysis of 550 to 700 of the donors, high-throughput TCR beta sequencing was used to judge whether each TCR beta V gene segment behaved as functional or pseudogenic. Donor age, sex, ethnicity and CMV serostatus were compiled alongside the repertoire data. Genome-wide SNP genotypes for about 60% of the roughly 700 donors were used in a later genetic analysis, which treated that subset as a discovery cohort. All discovery cohort repertoires had been generated using a single sequencing platform. Class I and class II HLA loci were covered by the typing at four-digit resolution. Typing coverage differed by locus: A, B, C, DRB1 and DQB1 were typed in roughly 629-630 donors, DQA1 in around 500, DPA1 in around 580, and DPB1 in approximately 450. Because of strong linkage in the cohort, five DR-DQ haplotypes were treated as single units for association and clustering. On average, around 200,000 unique TCR beta nucleotide sequences were sequenced per donor among about 400 genotyped donors of the cohort, with roughly 18% of those sequences being non-productive.

The library relied on the immunoSEQ multiplex PCR assay. A mixture of 60 forward primers for TCR Vbeta segments and 13 reverse primers for TCR Jbeta segments was used in the multiplex PCR. The CDR3 region of rearranged TCR beta genes was amplified from genomic DNA with a multiplex PCR assay. On the Illumina HiSeq System, the amplified TCR beta libraries were sequenced as 87-base-pair reads. As for how the authors treated the data: A later analysis counted some 74 million unique TCR beta chains across the 650 to 700 repertoires, and around 9.9 million of these chains were shared by at least two donors. Raw reads were error-corrected and collapsed into unique sequences with a nearest-neighbor algorithm that merged closely related sequences to remove PCR and sequencing errors. V, D and J gene segments were assigned by aligning CDR3 sequences to IMGT reference sequences. Each retained sequence needed at least a six-nucleotide match to both a V gene segment and a J gene segment. A rearrangement counted as productive if the CDR3 had no stop codons and remained in frame with V and J, and every other rearrangement counted as non-productive. CDR3 was defined by IMGT convention, running from the second conserved V-encoded cysteine to the conserved J-encoded phenylalanine. The earlier analysis of approximately 500 of the donors excluded sequences that lacked an unambiguous match to a single V gene segment. In an earlier analysis of about 590 of the donors, a V segment was called functional when productive rearrangements were above 56.7%, and segregating when the standard deviation between donors exceeded 5%. To diagnose cytomegalovirus status from the catalog of TCR beta chain sequences, a statistical classification framework was built. V and J gene assignment, in a later analysis, came from comparing TCR nucleotide sequences with IMGT/GENE-DB human TR gene sequences. In a later analysis, CDR3 sequences and most-parsimonious VDJ recombination scenarios were assigned using the TCRdist pipeline. In a later analysis, each TCR beta chain was defined by its CDR3 amino acid sequence together with its V-gene family, and reads without a unique V-gene family were excluded. To address suspected cross-contamination and a sequencing artifact, a later analysis removed around 590 highly shared, low-generation-probability nucleotide sequences. In a later analysis, a clonal expansion index was calculated for each public chain from normalized within-repertoire ranks of inferred template counts. Generation probabilities in a later analysis came from a VDJ recombination model fitted to out-of-frame rearrangements, and those results were checked against IGoR. A later analysis scored TCR-TCR, TCR-HLA and TCR-CMV co-occurrence with hypergeometric tests, applying a repertoire-size bias correction to TCR pairs. In a later analysis, false discovery rates were estimated by permuting HLA or CMV assignments 20 times. In a later analysis, co-occurring TCRs were grouped with DBSCAN, and TCRdist sequence similarity was added when clustering was performed within HLA-allele-positive subsets. Repertoires with fewer than 30,000 or more than 120,000 public chains, plus five repertoires with anomalous nucleotide sharing, were excluded from co-occurrence clustering. Sourced from immuneACCESS, this table was stored by TCRdb with only in-frame sequences that have V and J called. A share of the clones is absent; for the studies checked, an unresolved V gene accounts for under half, and the remainder has no known explanation. V and J calls and clone size are those listed in that table; D and trimming were worked out from the DNA. The sample table shows more than 85,000 clones, and approximately 70% are seen once. Jointly, the top ten make up approximately 8.4% of the sample.

The cohort was made up of approximately 670 healthy bone marrow donors. Cohort members were all nominally healthy when sampled, although unrecorded immune exposures were likely present. The donor was CMV seronegative and belonged to the group of approximately 320 seronegative cohort members. Each donor provided a peripheral blood sample, and peripheral blood mononuclear cells were used for TCR beta sequencing. Genomic DNA was extracted from the blood cell samples with the Qiagen DNeasy Blood Extraction Kit. The full study reports these points: The only immune exposure information available for the cohort was CMV serostatus. The sequencing pipeline was judged likely to have produced a cluster of highly shared sequence variants as a technical artifact. Three of the identified cytomegalovirus-associated TCR beta chains were confirmed in vitro to be specific for cytomegalovirus antigens. The cohort was sequenced for TCR beta chains only, and without alpha or paired-chain data the features that could be detected were limited. According to a later genetic analysis, donors in an Asian-associated ancestry cluster had fewer N-insertions in productive TCRs than the approximately 700-donor mean. Presence/absence analyses assumed roughly uniform sequencing depth across donors, an assumption that may not hold. HLA typing was unavailable for some donors at each locus, so association tests used only the typed subset. Correlated functional status among segregating V segments might reflect linkage disequilibrium, but an unknown experimental factor could not be ruled out. Most TCR sequences were seen in very few donors, while some public TCRs were found in many individuals. Some IMGT-functional V segments, including TRBV6-2 and TRBV6-3, could not be distinguished by the 87-base-pair reads and were therefore excluded. When HLA alleles, especially DR and DQ, strongly co-occurred, TCR associations were difficult to assign to individual alleles. The classifier was reported to diagnose cytomegalovirus status with high specificity and sensitivity in both the original and validation cohorts. In a later analysis, more than 15,000 TCR beta sequences were associated with specific HLA alleles at a false discovery rate of 0.05. V-gene and J-gene trimming of TCR beta chains was associated with a missense DCLRE1C variant in a later genetic analysis, and the association was replicated in an independent cohort. Most CMV-associated TCR beta chains appeared to be HLA-restricted in a later analysis, and the HLA associations seemed to be driven largely by CMV exposure. A total of 150 to 200 TCR beta chains were listed by the study as associated with cytomegalovirus. In an earlier analysis of about 550 of the donors, most TCR beta V segments were observed in productive rearrangements about 87% or about 30% of the time, broadly matching IMGT annotations. A later analysis found that TCR association rates varied across HLA loci, with DRB1 alleles showing the most associated TCRs and HLA-C alleles the fewest. The authors suggested that the approach could potentially be extended to other disease states and immunological phenotypes. A later analysis found that HLA-associated TCR beta chains were more clonally expanded and had lower generation probabilities than equally common non-associated chains. A further reported finding was that TCR beta sequences accurately predicted the HLA-A and HLA-B alleles for most subjects in the first cohort. Because counts were too low, roughly 16 rarely observed V segments, including chromosome 9 orphons, were left out of the earlier analysis of about 500 of the donors. According to a later analysis, parvovirus B19, influenza, CMV and Epstein-Barr virus appeared linked to several top co-occurrence clusters.

Trimming removed 5 bases from V and 4 bases from J; the gene matches leave 5 bases unexplained. From cysteine to phenylalanine, the CDR3 is 14 amino acids long. The retained sequence is limited to the CDR3, 42 bases, with the frame set at the first base. CDR1 and CDR2, looked up from the germline V gene (reference sequence), are MNHNY and SVGAGI. This sequence originates from a man aged 35 to 55 in good health and CMV-seronegative. The chain links TRBV6-6 with TRBJ1-3; 7 bases in the middle match TRBD1. The sequenced sample consisted of PBMCs. The CDR3 loop reads CASSHGTVGNTIYF. The DNA reads TGTGCCAGCAGTCACGGGACAGTGGGAAACACCATATATTTT.